The 13 T cell receptor beta chains listed next were all sequenced from one sample in a study of T-cell reconstitution after alpha-beta-depleted transplantation in children. Library preparation (for TCRbeta) was performed with unique molecular identifiers. TCRdb processed the PCR reads anew with MiXCR; each CDR3 protein has one entry. The sample consists of 97,000 or so distinct CDR3 sequences, about 7.5% of them appearing once. The specimen comprised PBMCs, sampled before TCRalphabeta/CD19-depleted stem cell transplant. All receptors come from a boy aged 2-15 years with acute lymphoblastic leukemia, due to receive a stem cell transplant.

This clonotype turned up a few times. Here the CDR3 DNA reads TGCGCCAGCAGCCAAGAGGTGACAAGTATTATGGCTAGGACCTTC. Amino acid sequence: CASSQEVTSIMARTF. The chain couples TRBV4-1 to TRBJ1-2, with D unclear. Germline lookup yields CDR1 MGHRA and CDR2 YSYEKL. V lost 0 bases to trimming and J lost 14 bases, with 22 bases between them. This CDR3 has 15 residues.

This clonotype was counted only a few times. In DNA, the CDR3 is TGTGCCAGCTCACCACCCTCCCGGGGGGCGAGCTACGAGCAGTACTTC. Protein product: CASSPPSRGASYEQYF. This chain joins TRBV18 and TRBJ2-7, with TRBD2 as a possible D gene (7 bases). Trimming pared 0 bases from V and 3 bases from J, leaving 15 bases between. Germline V gene sequence: CDR1 KGHSH, CDR2 LQKENI. The CDR3 totals 16 residues.

This clonotype was observed a few times. V and J are TRBV5-1 and TRBJ2-5; 9 nucleotides agree with TRBD1. The V segment lost 3 bases and the J segment 5 bases; nucleotides outside the gene matches: 11. Germline assignment: CDR1 SGHRS and CDR2 YFSETQ. This CDR3 comprises 16 residues. The CDR3 spells CASSSGTGSVGETQYF. The CDR3 DNA reads as TGCGCCAGCAGCTCCGGGACAGGGAGTGTTGGGGAGACCCAGTACTTC. Full variable domain (outside the CDR3, taken from reference TRBV5-1 and TRBJ2-5): KAGVTQTPRYLIKTRGQQVTLSCSPISGHRSVSWYQQTPGQGLQFLFEYFSETQRNKGNFPGRFSGRQFSNSRSEMNVSTLELGDSALYLCASSSGTGSVGETQYFGPGTRLLVL.

The chain has TRBV12-3 or TRBV12-4 and TRBJ2-7, with TRBD1 identical over 7 bases. The trim removed 5 bases at V and 6 bases at J, leaving 10 bases unmatched. The CDR3 consists of 14 residues. CDR3 DNA: TGTGCCAGCAGTATAGACAGGGAAGGGATCGAGCAGTACTTC. Translated: CASSIDREGIEQYF.

In its sample, this clonotype was seen many times. V gene TRBV27 combines with J gene TRBJ2-7; 12 positions agree with TRBD1. Looked up from germline, CDR1 is MNHEY and CDR2 is SMNVEV (reference sequence). Trimming cost V 4 bases and J 3 bases; bases outside gene matches: 13. The CDR3 is 18 amino acids. CDR3 in amino acids: CASSSSGTGGLFDYEQYF. CDR3 nucleotides: TGTGCCAGCAGTTCATCCGGGACAGGGGGCTTATTCGACTACGAGCAGTACTTC.

V usage is TRBV7-8 and J usage is TRBJ1-1; 8 bases are shared with TRBD1. Germline lookup yields CDR1 SGHVS and CDR2 FQNEAQ. The V and J ends lost 5 bases and 4 bases, in that order; junction bases with no gene match: 6. The CDR3 is 14 residues long. CDR3 sequence: CASSHPGGVTEAFF. In nucleotides, the CDR3 is TGTGCCAGCAGCCATCCAGGGGGCGTCACTGAAGCTTTCTTT. Based on the CDR3 plus reference TRBV7-8 and TRBJ1-1, the full variable domain is GAGVSQSPRYKVAKRGQDVALRCDPISGHVSLFWYQQALGQGPEFLTYFQNEAQLDKSGLPSDRFFAERPEGSVSTLKIQRTQQEDSAVYLCASSHPGGVTEAFFGQGTRLTVV.

At least ten counts were recorded for this clonotype. The chain carries TRBV7-6 and TRBJ2-5; maybe TRBD1 (5 bases). CDR1 is SGHVS, CDR2 FNYEAQ, per germline. V was pared by 2 bases and J by 4 bases, with 14 bases between. CDR3 size: 15 residues. The CDR3 spells CASSLSQGLGETQYF. The CDR3 DNA sequence: TGTGCCAGCAGCTTATCGCAGGGCCTGGGAGAGACCCAGTACTTC.

This clonotype has just a few counts. This sequence joins TRBV4-2 and TRBJ1-2, with 8 bases lining up with TRBD1. Germline CDR1 LGHNA, CDR2 YNFKEQ. The trim removed 0 bases at V and 8 bases at J, leaving 14 bases unmatched. This CDR3 is built from 17 residues. For the CDR3, the DNA is TGTGCCAGCAGCCAAGACGTGGGACAGGACTTAACTAGGGGCTACACCTTC. Translating gives CASSQDVGQDLTRGYTF.

This clonotype was seen ten or more times. This sequence joins TRBV6-4 and TRBJ2-3; D tentatively fits TRBD1 or TRBD2 (5 bases each). Trimming removed 0 bases at V and 3 bases at J, with 10 bases between. The CDR3 has 15 residues. Germline V gives CDR1 MRHNA, CDR2 SNTAGT. The CDR3 is CASSDSNGATDTQYF. CDR3 DNA: TGTGCCAGCAGTGACTCGAACGGGGCGACAGATACGCAGTATTTT.

On this clonotype itself: One base away lies a much larger clone, so this may be a sequencing read error. This sequence joins TRBV15 and TRBJ2-5; 7 bases match TRBD1. This CDR3 region has 14 residues. V lost 3 bases, J lost 4 bases, and 5 bases stayed unmatched. Germline lookup yields CDR1 LNHNV and CDR2 YYDKDF (reference sequence). For the CDR3, the DNA is TGTGCCACCAGCAGTGAGGGGGCAGGAGAGACCCAGTACTTC. Translated: CATSSEGAGETQYF.

This clonotype was counted ten times or more. The rearrangement joins TRBV6-1 to TRBJ1-5; 7 nucleotides match TRBD1. Trimming removed 3 bases from V and 5 bases from J; junction bases left unmatched: 7. CDR3 size: 15 residues. CDR1 and CDR2 (germline): MNHNS, SASEGT. The CDR3 DNA sequence: TGTGCCAGCAGTGAGACAGGGCTTCGGCATCAGCCCCAGCATTTT. Translating it yields CASSETGLRHQPQHF.

This clonotype was seen only a few times. The chain joins TRBV20-1 to TRBJ2-5; D might be TRBD2 (5 bases). CDR1 is DFQATT and CDR2 is SNEGSKA in the germline V gene (reference sequence). V shed 3 bases and J shed 5 bases, with 19 bases lying between them. The CDR3 totals 15 residues. This chain's CDR3 is CSASDPGTPGETQYF. The CDR3 region has the DNA TGCAGTGCTAGTGATCCGGGCACCCCGGGGGAGACCCAGTACTTC.

There are many counts of this clonotype. The CDR3 sequence is CASSLGRGGTQYF. In nucleotides, the CDR3 is TGCGCCAGCTCCCTGGGACGGGGAGGGACCCAGTACTTC. The chain carries TRBV4-3 and TRBJ2-5; the D gene is possibly TRBD2 (6 bases). From germline, CDR1 is LGHNA and CDR2 YSLEER. This CDR3 contains 13 residues. Trimming cost V 8 bases and J 7 bases, with 17 bases left between them.